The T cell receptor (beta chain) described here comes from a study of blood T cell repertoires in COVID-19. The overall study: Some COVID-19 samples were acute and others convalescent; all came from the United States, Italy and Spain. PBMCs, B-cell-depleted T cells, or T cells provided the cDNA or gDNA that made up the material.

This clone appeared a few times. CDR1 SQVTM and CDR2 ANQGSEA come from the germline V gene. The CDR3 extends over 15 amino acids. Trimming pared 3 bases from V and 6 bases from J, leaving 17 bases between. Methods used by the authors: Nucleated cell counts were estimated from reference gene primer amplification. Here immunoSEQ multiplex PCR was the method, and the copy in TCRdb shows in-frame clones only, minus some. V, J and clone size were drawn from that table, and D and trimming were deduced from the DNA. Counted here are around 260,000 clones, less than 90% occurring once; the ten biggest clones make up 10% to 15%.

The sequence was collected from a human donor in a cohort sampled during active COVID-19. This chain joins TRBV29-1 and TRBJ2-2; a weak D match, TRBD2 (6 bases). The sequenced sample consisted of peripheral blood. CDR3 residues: CSVDTVSSAPGELFF. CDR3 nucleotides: TGCAGCGTTGATACCGTATCTAGCGCTCCCGGGGAGCTGTTTTTT.